The 27 T cell receptor beta chains presented below share a single source sample, sequenced in a study of blood T cell repertoires in COVID-19. TCRdb's copy holds only in-frame clones and misses some; the assay was immunoSEQ multiplex PCR. The sample records 200,000 to 300,000 clones, about nine tenths being singletons. Material: peripheral blood. Source of these receptors: a man aged 35-49 years who had recovered from COVID-19.

This chain links TRBV7-2 with TRBJ2-5, with 11 bases lining up with TRBD2. This CDR3 is built from 16 residues. Trimming at V came to 1 base and at J to 1 base, leaving 2 bases not matched to a gene. From germline, CDR1 is SGHTA and CDR2 FQGNSA. CDR3 in amino acids: CASSLGSGRAQETQYF. CDR3 DNA sequence: TGTGCCAGCAGCTTAGGTAGCGGGAGGGCCCAAGAGACCCAGTACTTC.

This chain uses TRBV19 with TRBJ2-3, with 8 bases identical to TRBD1. This CDR3 has 13 amino acids. V lost 5 bases to trimming and J lost 6 bases; unmatched junction nucleotides: 4. Germline V gene lookup returns CDR1 LNHDA and CDR2 SQIVND (reference sequence). CDR3 region: CASSPTGVDTQYF. The CDR3 nucleotides are TGTGCCAGTAGTCCGACAGGGGTCGATACGCAGTATTTT.

The chain is built from TRBV5-8 and TRBJ1-2; 8 nucleotides align to TRBD1. The CDR3 extends over 14 amino acids. The germline V gene has CDR1 SGHTS and CDR2 YDEGEE. With V trimmed by 3 bases and J by 8 bases, 9 bases remained unmatched. The CDR3 protein is CASSSGQGLRGYTF. The CDR3 bases are TGTGCCAGCAGCTCCGGACAGGGACTTAGGGGCTACACCTTC. Full variable domain (missing parts from reference TRBV5-8 and TRBJ1-2): EAGVTQSPTHLIKTRGQQATLRCSPISGHTSVYWYQQALGLGLQFLLWYDEGEERNRGNFPPRFSGRQFPNYSSELNVNALELEDSALYLCASSSGQGLRGYTFGSGTRLTVV.

This clone has a single count. The chain uses TRBV7-2 and TRBJ2-7; a weak D match, TRBD2 (6 bases). The CDR3 sequence is 14 residues long. Germline V lookup: CDR1 SGHTA, CDR2 FQGNSA. Trimming left V 3 bases short and J 4 bases short, with 13 bases between. The CDR3 spells CASSFAGGEYEQYF. The CDR3 coding sequence is TGTGCCAGCAGCTTCGCCGGAGGGGAGTACGAGCAGTACTTC.

This clone was picked up a small number of times. The chain has TRBV6-5 and TRBJ1-4, with 7 bases lining up with TRBD1. Looked up from germline, CDR1 is MNHEY and CDR2 is SVGAGI. Germline trimming cut 11 bases from V and 1 base from J; bases unmatched to any gene: 10. The CDR3 totals 15 residues. The CDR3 sequence: CASQRGGITNEKLFF. CDR3 DNA sequence: TGTGCCTCCCAGAGAGGGGGCATAACTAATGAAAAACTGTTTTTT.

The rearrangement links TRBV18 to TRBJ1-1, with 8 positions matching TRBD1. This CDR3 comprises 14 residues. Germline V CDR1 and CDR2: KGHSH, LQKENI. The ends lost 6 bases at V and 6 bases at J; junction bases unmatched: 9. CDR3 sequence: CASSPDRGDPEAFF. The DNA of the CDR3 is TGTGCCAGCTCTCCAGACAGGGGTGACCCTGAAGCTTTCTTT.

The chain is built from TRBV19 and TRBJ2-5; 8 nucleotides agree with TRBD2. After removal of 5 bases from V and 7 bases from J, the junction contained 15 bases not matched to a gene. The CDR3 is 16 residues long. Germline loops: CDR1 LNHDA, CDR2 SQIVND (reference sequence). The DNA of the CDR3 is TGTGCCAGTAGTTCCCCGCGGGGGGCCCGGGAAGGGACCCAGTACTTC. Residues: CASSSPRGAREGTQYF.

This chain connects TRBV24-1 to TRBJ2-1; 9 nucleotides agree with TRBD2. V trimming: 8 bases; J trimming: 3 bases; junction bases outside the gene matches: 7. This CDR3 has 15 amino acids. In germline, CDR1 is KGHDR, CDR2 SFDVKD. In DNA form, the CDR3 reads TGTGCCACCACTCCCCTAGCGGGGATCTACAATGAGCAGTTCTTC. Translating gives CATTPLAGIYNEQFF.

This chain uses TRBV7-2 with TRBJ2-1; 7 bases are a match to TRBD1. V was pared by 5 bases and J by 4 bases, with 8 bases of the junction left unmatched. Germline CDR1 reads SGHTA; CDR2 reads FQGNSA. The length of the CDR3 is 15 residues. The CDR3 loop reads CASSPPGQIYNEQFF. CDR3 coding DNA: TGTGCCAGCAGCCCACCGGGACAGATTTACAATGAGCAGTTCTTC.

This clone was counted a single time. The gene calls are TRBV6-5 and TRBJ2-7, with a possible D match to TRBD2 (5 bases). Trimming pared 6 bases from V and 7 bases from J, leaving 16 bases between. The CDR3 runs 13 residues. Per germline, CDR1 MNHEY and CDR2 SVGAGI. The CDR3 here is CASSPGWKGEQYF. In DNA form, the CDR3 reads TGTGCCAGCAGCCCGGGGTGGAAAGGGGAGCAGTACTTC.

The chain is built from TRBV7-8 and TRBJ1-1, with TRBD1 as a possible D gene (5 bases). The germline V and J ends were trimmed by 0 bases and 1 base, with 9 bases remaining between them. There are 15 residues in the CDR3. Germline V lookup: CDR1 SGHVS, CDR2 FQNEAQ. CDR3 sequence (DNA): TGTGCCAGCAGCTTAGCGACAGAGCCGAACACTGAAGCTTTCTTT. Its translation: CASSLATEPNTEAFF. Full variable domain (rest looked up from reference TRBV7-8 and TRBJ1-1): GAGVSQSPRYKVAKRGQDVALRCDPISGHVSLFWYQQALGQGPEFLTYFQNEAQLDKSGLPSDRFFAERPEGSVSTLKIQRTQQEDSAVYLCASSLATEPNTEAFFGQGTRLTVV.

V and J are TRBV19 and TRBJ2-1; D gene unclear. Trimming took 1 base from V and 2 from J, leaving 6 bases between them. Germline CDR1 and CDR2: LNHDA and SQIVND (reference sequence). This CDR3 spans 14 amino acids. The CDR3 reads CASSIGQAYNEQFF. CDR3 nucleotides: TGTGCCAGTAGTATAGGGCAGGCCTACAATGAGCAGTTCTTC.

The rearrangement uses TRBV18 and TRBJ1-1, with 9 nucleotides matching TRBD1. The CDR3 runs 18 residues. The germline V gene encodes CDR1 KGHSH and CDR2 LQKENI. After removal of 6 bases from V and 3 bases from J, the junction contained 17 bases not matched to a gene. CDR3 sequence: CASSPLVRLQGADTEAFF. DNA of the CDR3: TGTGCCAGCTCCCCTTTAGTTAGACTACAGGGGGCAGACACTGAAGCTTTCTTT.

The chain couples TRBV28 to TRBJ1-3; no clear D. CDR3 length: 12 residues. V was clipped by 8 bases and J by 0 bases, with 5 bases between them. The germline gives CDR1 MDHEN, CDR2 SYDVKM. Here the CDR3 DNA reads TGTGCCAGCGGACTCTCTGGAAACACCATATATTTT. Its protein product is CASGLSGNTIYF.

The V call is TRBV3-1 (or the pseudogene TRBV3-2), the J call TRBJ1-2; 8 nucleotides agree with TRBD1. The germline V gene encodes CDR1 LGHDT and CDR2 YNNKEL (reference sequence). CDR3 size: 15 residues. V dropped 4 bases and J dropped 5; count of bases not matched to a gene: 9. CDR3 sequence (DNA): TGTGCCAGCAGCCCCCACTTTGACAGGGGTTATGGCTACACCTTC. As protein: CASSPHFDRGYGYTF.

Points on this clone: The same CDR3 is also encoded by other DNA sequences in this sample. The chain recombines TRBV5-1 with TRBJ2-3; 14 positions match TRBD2. The germline CDR1 and CDR2 sequences are SGHRS and YFSETQ. The CDR3 is 17 residues long. The V and J ends lost 4 bases and 2 bases, in that order; junction bases with no gene match: 6. CDR3 sequence (DNA): TGCGCCAGCAGCAGCGGACTAGCGGGAGGCCCCACAGATACGCAGTATTTT. Its protein product is CASSSGLAGGPTDTQYF.

Only a few counts were recorded for this clone. J is TRBJ2-5 and V is TRBV19; D possibly corresponds to TRBD2 (6 bases). V dropped 9 bases and J dropped 4 bases, with 18 bases sitting between them. The germline V gene has CDR1 LNHDA and CDR2 SQIVND (reference sequence). The CDR3 is made up of 14 amino acids. In nucleotides, the CDR3 is TGTGCCAGCAAACCCCTCGGAGGGAGAGAGACCCAGTACTTC. The encoded protein is CASKPLGGRETQYF.

The genes are TRBV7-8 and TRBJ2-1; a possible D gene is TRBD2 (5 bases). The CDR3 is made up of 14 amino acids. CDR1 is SGHVS and CDR2 is FQNEAQ in the germline V gene. Trimming left V 1 base short and J 6 bases short, with 10 bases between. CDR3 protein: CASSLERVGNEQFF. The CDR3 DNA follows: TGTGCCAGCAGCTTAGAGAGGGTAGGCAATGAGCAGTTCTTC.

In the case of this clone: At the DNA level, this CDR3 is encoded by other sequences in the same sample as well. This chain links TRBV2 with TRBJ1-2, with D possibly being TRBD1 (6 bases). Per the germline V gene, CDR1 is SNHLY and CDR2 is FYNNEI. With 6 bases removed from V and 2 bases from J, the gap between germline ends came to 13 bases. The CDR3 has 14 amino acids. CDR3 DNA: TGTGCCAGCAGAACAGGGAGGGGGAACTATGGCTACACCTTC. Protein sequence: CASRTGRGNYGYTF.

This clone showed up just a few times. The gene calls are TRBV7-8 and TRBJ1-3, with D maybe TRBD1 (5 bases). Germline loops: CDR1 SGHVS, CDR2 FQNEAQ. This CDR3 region has 14 residues. V shed 3 bases and J shed 3 bases, with 9 bases lying between them. The CDR3 here is CASSFQGSGNTIYF. As DNA, the CDR3 is TGTGCCAGCAGCTTCCAGGGTAGTGGAAACACCATATATTTT.

This clone was recorded once. V gene TRBV19 combines with J gene TRBJ1-2; the D gene is possibly TRBD1 (5 bases). The germline gives CDR1 LNHDA, CDR2 SQIVND (reference sequence). The CDR3 has 14 amino acids. The ends were cut back, 9 bases at V and 0 bases at J, with 14 bases in the middle. CDR3 sequence reads: CASLQGTANYGYTF. Here the CDR3 DNA reads TGTGCCAGCCTCCAGGGAACGGCTAACTATGGCTACACCTTC.

The chain uses TRBV14 and TRBJ1-1; D ambiguous. V was cut by 2 bases and J by 4 bases, with 11 bases left in between. Germline CDR1 is SGHDN and CDR2 is FVKESK. The CDR3 sequence is 14 residues long. In DNA form, the CDR3 reads TGTGCCAGCAGCCAAATCCATTTCGGCACTGAAGCTTTCTTT. Translation: CASSQIHFGTEAFF.

The chain recombines TRBV12-5 with TRBJ1-1; 7 bases are a match to TRBD1. Per the germline V gene, CDR1 is LGHNT and CDR2 is FRNRAP. The V segment lost 5 bases and the J segment 4 bases; nucleotides outside the gene matches: 7. The CDR3 consists of 14 residues. This CDR3 is CASGPRAGGTEAFF. DNA of the CDR3: TGTGCTAGTGGTCCTCGCGCAGGGGGCACTGAAGCTTTCTTT.

The CDR3 DNA is TGCGCCAGCAGCCGAACCTCACAGGGGATTTACGCGAACACCATATATTTT. Residues: CASSRTSQGIYANTIYF. V usage is TRBV4-3 and J usage is TRBJ1-3; 7 nucleotides match TRBD1. The CDR3 consists of 17 residues. V shed 4 bases, J shed 7 bases, and the junction held 16 bases outside the gene matches. Germline values: CDR1 LGHNA, CDR2 YSLEER.

J is TRBJ1-3 and V is TRBV9, with TRBD1 as a possible D gene (5 bases). The CDR3 is made up of 14 amino acids. Germline CDR1 reads SGDLS; CDR2 reads YYNGEE. Trimming removed 0 bases from V and 2 bases from J, with 6 bases in between. The DNA of the CDR3 is TGTGCCAGCAGCGTAGCAGGGACTGGAAACACCATATATTTT. Its protein product is CASSVAGTGNTIYF.

This clone was detected once. V is TRBV7-6 and J is TRBJ1-1, with a possible D match to TRBD1 (5 bases). The CDR3 length is 15 residues. V lost 2 bases to trimming and J lost 4 bases, with 14 bases between them. Germline CDR1 and CDR2: SGHVS and FNYEAQ. The CDR3 loop is CASSLMGTRGTEAFF. CDR3 coding DNA: TGTGCCAGCAGCTTAATGGGGACTAGGGGCACTGAAGCTTTCTTT.

The chain links TRBV7-2 to TRBJ1-3, with TRBD1 identical over 9 bases. Germline-derived CDR1 and CDR2 are SGHTA and FQGNSA. The CDR3 covers 19 residues. V gave up 1 base and J gave up 0 bases; unmatched junction bases: 10. CDR3 nucleotide sequence: TGTGCCAGCAGCTTAGGAAGGACAGGGGCTCTGAGCTCTGGAAACACCATATATTTT. Translation gives CASSLGRTGALSSGNTIYF. Based on the CDR3 plus reference TRBV7-2 and TRBJ1-3, the full variable domain is GAGVSQSPSNKVTEKGKDVELRCDPISGHTALYWYRQSLGQGLEFLIYFQGNSAPDKSGLPSDRFSAERTGGSVSTLTIQRTQQEDSAVYLCASSLGRTGALSSGNTIYFGEGSWLTVV.